This TCR beta chain emerged from a study of cytomegalovirus exposure and HLA in healthy donors. About this clone: The target antigen is unknown.

V shed 2 bases, J shed 6 bases, and the junction held 7 bases outside the gene matches. The CDR3 loop spans 16 amino acids. In germline, CDR1 is SGHRS, CDR2 YFSETQ. Findings and limits, study-wide: TCR beta chain V- and J-gene trimming was linked, in a later analysis, to a missense variant in DCLRE1C. Cytomegalovirus-associated TCR beta chains were listed, numbering 164.

The PCR had 60 Vbeta and 13 Jbeta primers. Authors' data handling: In a later analysis, roughly 10 million of around 75 million unique beta chains occurred in at least two donors. TCRdb's copy holds only in-frame clones and misses some; the assay was immunoSEQ multiplex PCR. V and J calls and clone size are as listed in that table; D and trimming were resolved from the DNA. Among 150,000 or so clones listed, 80% to 90% were seen once. The sample comprised PBMCs. This rearrangement joins TRBV5-1 to TRBJ1-6; 8 bases match TRBD1. The TCR comes from a man aged 18-30 years in good health and CMV-seropositive. This chain's CDR3 is CASSFGQGSSNSPLHF. The DNA for the CDR3 is TGCGCCAGCAGCTTCGGACAGGGATCGTCTAATTCACCCCTCCACTTT.